This is a list of T cell receptor beta chains from one sample in a study of shared clonotypes between healthy human individuals. Clones were read by immunoSEQ multiplex PCR, and TCRdb kept only the in-frame ones, dropping some. This sample has some 240,000 clones, with 65% to 70% found just once. Sequenced material: memory CD4+ T cells sorted from blood. All receptors come from a man aged 25-45 years in good health. Both conserved end residues are trimmed from each CDR3. Not all rows give a size; the values are once, few, many and, for expanded clones, a class.

TRBJ2-5 | - | TRBV4-3 | ASSQDRDPTQY
TRBJ2-2 | few | TRBV6-6 | ASSYPGELF
TRBJ2-7 | once | TRBV19 | ASWGGLLAFYEQY
TRBJ2-1 | - | TRBV19 | ASSIDRASGLF
TRBJ2-5 | - | TRBV9 | ASSRGLIAGETQY
TRBJ1-3 | - | TRBV5-1 | ASSWGQRDGNTIY
TRBJ2-1 | many | TRBV28 | ASSPAGGATLFQF
TRBJ2-2 | - | TRBV14 | ASSQGVGASWSGELF
TRBJ2-5 | - | TRBV29-1 | SAGGRKETQY
TRBJ2-7 | - | TRBV6-1 | ASGLAEYEQY
TRBJ2-3 | - | TRBV18 | ASSTKRGTDTQY
TRBJ2-3 | few | TRBV5-4 | ASSLGSLSTRY
TRBJ2-3 | once | TRBV2 | ASSENTGLGTDTQY
TRBJ2-1 | - | TRBV10-2 | ASTAGGYNEQF
TRBJ2-3 | few | TRBV10-3 | AISTSTSGKGPDTQY
TRBJ2-5 | - | TRBV21-1 | ASSRPDRQETQY
TRBJ2-7 | - | TRBV5-4 | ASSSRSSYEQY
TRBJ1-2 | many | TRBV28 | ASRQGYGYT
TRBJ2-3 | - | TRBV19 | ASRQVASTDTQY
TRBJ1-1 | - | TRBV6-6 | ASSTETGTGLQAF
TRBJ1-3 | - | TRBV18 | ASSLKGGVSGNTIY
TRBJ1-5 | - | TRBV4-3 | ASSQDRNQPQH